This TCR beta chain was found in a study of T cells in Graves' hyperthyroidism and ophthalmopathy. Looking at the study overall: Peripheral blood was collected at initial diagnosis, before any treatment.

Germline CDR1 SEHNR, CDR2 FQNEAQ (reference sequence). The CDR3 runs to 16 residues. The V end lost 4 bases, the J end lost 7 bases, and 17 bases lay between the germline ends. A Clinical Activity Score of at least 3, a NOSPECS grade of at least 4 and a duration under 3 months were recorded in the ophthalmopathy patients. Diagnoses used clinical symptoms, serum thyroxine and TRAb, thyroid ultrasound and orbital computed tomography. Worth noting for this clonotype: As yet, its antigen is unknown.

Study-level findings and limits: Most thyroid clonotypes expanded above 0.001 appeared in blood too.

From RNA transcripts, TCR beta CDR3 regions were amplified. Initially, a first-round RT-PCR of the TCR CDR3 employed the HTBI primer set. MiXCR, applied by TCRdb to the multiplex PCR reads, yields one record per CDR3 protein. The sample includes nearly 600,000 distinct CDR3 sequences, 14% of them seen just once. The sequenced sample consisted of blood. The chain combines TRBV7-9 with TRBJ1-6, with D possibly being TRBD1 (5 bases). This clonotype originated in a young woman with Graves' ophthalmopathy. This CDR3 reads CASSSATGGANSPLHF. In nucleotides, the CDR3 is TGTGCCAGCAGCTCCGCCACGGGGGGTGCGAATTCACCCCTCCACTTT.